Listed below are T cell receptor beta chains from one sample, sequenced in a study of shared clonotypes between healthy human individuals. Only in-frame clones appear in the TCRdb table, and some are missing; sequencing was by immunoSEQ multiplex PCR. The table lists millions of clones, approximately 95% of them singletons, with 1.1% in the top ten. The sequenced material came from naive CD8+ T cells sorted from blood. The source of these receptors is a young man in good health. The CDR3 runs from the conserved cysteine through the conserved F or W. D genes are given only for firm matches. The size field is filled for only some rows; it gives once, few, many or a size class.

-	TRBV7-9	-	TRBJ2-7	TGTGCCAGCAGCTCTTCTGAGGTTACCTACGAGCAGTACTTC	CASSSSEVTYEQYF
-	TRBV5-6	-	TRBJ2-1	TGTGCCAGCAGCTCCGAGGCGGAGGGACAGCATGAGCAGTTCTTC	CASSSEAEGQHEQFF
-	TRBV7-9	TRBD2	TRBJ2-4	TGTGCCAGCAGCTATACTAGCGCAAACATTCAGTACTTC	CASSYTSANIQYF
-	TRBV4-3	TRBD1	TRBJ2-3	TGCGCCAGCAGCCAAGATAGGGGGACAGGGTGGATAGATACGCAGTATTTT	CASSQDRGTGWIDTQYF
-	TRBV5-1	-	TRBJ2-7	TGCGCCAGCAGCTTGGGGGCGAACTACGAGCAGTACTTC	CASSLGANYEQYF
-	TRBV28	-	TRBJ1-3	TGTGCCAGCAGTTCAGTGGGAAGCTCTGGAAACACCATATATTTT	CASSSVGSSGNTIYF
-	TRBV30	TRBD1	TRBJ1-5	TGTGCCTGGAGTCTAGTACAGGGGGCACTGGGCAATCAGCCCCAGCATTTT	CAWSLVQGALGNQPQHF
-	TRBV23-1	TRBD2	TRBJ2-7	TGCGCCAGCAGTCAAGGACTAGCGGGAGGGAGCCGCGAGCAGTACTTC	CASSQGLAGGSREQYF
-	TRBV6-6	-	TRBJ2-4	TGTGCCAGCAGGAGCTTCTCTACAGAGGATTTTGACATTCAGTACTTC	CASRSFSTEDFDIQYF
-	TRBV7-9	-	TRBJ1-1	TGTGCCAGCAGCTTGACAGTTACGAACACTGAAGCTTTCTTT	CASSLTVTNTEAFF
-	TRBV27	TRBD1	TRBJ2-6	TGTGCCAGCAGTCCGGGACAGGGTTCGGGGGCCAACGTCCTGACTTTC	CASSPGQGSGANVLTF
-	TRBV6-1	-	TRBJ1-1	TGTGCCAGCAGTGAATTGGAAGCTTTCTTT	CASSELEAFF
few	TRBV13	-	TRBJ2-7	TGTGCCAGCAGCTTAGAACGGGACTACGAGCAGTACTTC	CASSLERDYEQYF
once	TRBV29-1	TRBD2	TRBJ2-1	TGCAGCGTTGGAGCGGGGTTCTACAATGAGCAGTTCTTC	CSVGAGFYNEQFF
-	TRBV7-3	TRBD2	TRBJ2-3	TGTGCCAGCAGCTTAAAGGCGAGCGGGGAGGAAGATACGCAGTATTTT	CASSLKASGEEDTQYF
-	TRBV30	-	TRBJ1-5	TGTGCCTGGAGTGTACACGGGGGCAATCAGCCCCAGCATTTT	CAWSVHGGNQPQHF
-	TRBV30	-	TRBJ2-7	TGTGCCTGGAGTCCCCTCTACGAGCAGTACTTC	CAWSPLYEQYF
-	TRBV11-2	TRBD1	TRBJ2-7	TGTGCCAGCAGCCAGCTCTACGGACAGGGAACCTACGAGCAGTACTTC	CASSQLYGQGTYEQYF